The entry below describes one T cell receptor (beta chain). The data belong to a study of regulatory T cells in long-lasting Graves disease. Germline CDR1 and CDR2: SEHNR and FQNEAQ (reference sequence). This CDR3 contains 18 residues. The V and J ends lost 6 bases and 0 bases, in that order; junction bases with no gene match: 9. In building TCR beta libraries, iRepertoire HTBI primers were used together with Arm-PCR of CDR3 regions. TCRdb independently ran MiXCR on the multiplex PCR reads; one entry per CDR3 protein. Of 450,000 or so distinct CDR3 sequences detected, more than 20% appear once; the ten largest clones hold 7.8%. Noted time point: persistent/refractory GD, antithyroid drugs over 5 years with positive TRAb. Preparation of the TCR library used RNA extracted from PBMCs.

The TCR originated in a female donor with Graves disease. The sample in question was peripheral blood mononuclear cells (PBMCs), obtained when the disease was refractory, from a patient treated with antithyroid drugs. The chain carries TRBV7-9 and TRBJ2-6, with TRBD1 matching over 9 bases. CDR3 amino acids: CASRPTGTGYSGANVLTF. Here the CDR3 DNA reads TGTGCCAGCAGGCCAACCGGGACAGGGTACTCTGGGGCCAACGTCCTGACTTTC.